The present TCR beta chain was sequenced within a study of CD8 T cells in ankylosing spondylitis (dated by TCRdb to about 2017). Study-wide context: T cell receptor beta repertoires were profiled in healthy donors and ankylosing spondylitis patients so that disease-linked TCR variants could be found. Samples of peripheral blood were taken, and for ankylosing spondylitis patients, synovial fluid was collected as well. In total, the full study cohort was made up of 100 to 140 healthy donors and approximately 24 ankylosing spondylitis patients.

Here is what the overall study found, with its caveats: Some motif variants were previously reported in synovial fluid and blood of reactive arthritis patients, suggesting common disease-initiation mechanisms. A CD8+ phenotype was shown by the disease-linked clones, which were found at relatively low frequencies in peripheral blood. A TCR beta motif made up of several highly homologous amino acid variants appeared to be characteristic of blood from ankylosing spondylitis patients. The disease-linked clones were reported to be significantly enriched in matched synovial fluid samples from ankylosing spondylitis patients.

CDR1 and CDR2 were assigned from the germline V gene as SQVTM and ANQGSEA. Counted from cysteine to phenylalanine, this CDR3 has 11 amino acids. The read is trimmed to its CDR3 DNA, 33 bases read in frame from base 1. V and J are truncated by 6 bases and 9 bases respectively, leaving an intervening sequence of 12 bases. Reads for this sample came from an Illumina HiSeq 2500. TCR beta libraries were prepared by quantitative 5'-RACE with molecular barcodes. The authors' pipeline ran thus. A new computational method, built on a probabilistic model of VDJ rearrangement, was used to identify disease-linked TCR variants. TCRdb's own reprocessing of the public reads used fastp at Q25 and MiXCR and kept productive beta chains. Rows with one shared CDR3 protein collapse into an entry with the most common genes and DNA. For this entry, the V and J calls and clone size follow TCRdb and not the study's own pipeline. A total of some 240,000 distinct CDR3 sequences appear in this sample, under 20% of them only once. Together, the top ten hold 25% to 40% of the sample.

In its sample, this clonotype was seen a few times. The antigen this receptor binds is unknown. Per-base quality was not reported, and no clone a single base away is much larger than it. Recombination joined TRBV29-1 with TRBJ2-1; no D gene can be assigned with confidence. This TCR was sampled from a male donor with ankylosing spondylitis or in good health (not recorded which). Material for sequencing was blood, either unsorted or a sorted T cell fraction (not recorded which). The DNA reads as follows: TGCAGCGTCGTGTCGTTGGCTGAGCAGTTCTTC. This gives the protein CSVVSLAEQFF.